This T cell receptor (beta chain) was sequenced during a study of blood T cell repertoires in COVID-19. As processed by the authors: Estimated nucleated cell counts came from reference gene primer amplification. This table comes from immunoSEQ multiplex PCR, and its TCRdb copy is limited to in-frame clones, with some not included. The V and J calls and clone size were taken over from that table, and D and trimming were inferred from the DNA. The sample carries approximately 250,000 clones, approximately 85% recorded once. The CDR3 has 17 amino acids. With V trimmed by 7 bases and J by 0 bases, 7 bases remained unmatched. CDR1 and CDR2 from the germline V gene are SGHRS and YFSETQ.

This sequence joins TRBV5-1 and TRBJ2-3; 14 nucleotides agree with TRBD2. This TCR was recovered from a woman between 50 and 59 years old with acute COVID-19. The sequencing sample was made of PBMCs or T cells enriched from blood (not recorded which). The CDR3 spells CASGRLAGGLSTDTQYF. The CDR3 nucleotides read TGCGCCAGCGGAAGACTAGCGGGGGGGCTTAGCACAGATACGCAGTATTTT.